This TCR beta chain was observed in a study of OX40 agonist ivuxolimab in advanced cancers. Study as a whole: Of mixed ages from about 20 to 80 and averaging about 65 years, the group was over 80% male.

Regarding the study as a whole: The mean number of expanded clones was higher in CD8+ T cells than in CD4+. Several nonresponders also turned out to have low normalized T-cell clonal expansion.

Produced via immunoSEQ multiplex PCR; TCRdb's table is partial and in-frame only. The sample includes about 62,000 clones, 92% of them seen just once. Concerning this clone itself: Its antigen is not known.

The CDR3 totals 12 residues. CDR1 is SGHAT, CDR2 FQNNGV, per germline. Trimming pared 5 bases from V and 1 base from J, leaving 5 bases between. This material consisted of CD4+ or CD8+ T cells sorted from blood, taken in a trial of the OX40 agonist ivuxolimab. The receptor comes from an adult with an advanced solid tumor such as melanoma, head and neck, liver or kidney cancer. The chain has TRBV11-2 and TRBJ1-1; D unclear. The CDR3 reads CASSPRNTEAFF. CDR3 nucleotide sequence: TGTGCCAGCAGCCCACGGAACACTGAAGCTTTCTTT.